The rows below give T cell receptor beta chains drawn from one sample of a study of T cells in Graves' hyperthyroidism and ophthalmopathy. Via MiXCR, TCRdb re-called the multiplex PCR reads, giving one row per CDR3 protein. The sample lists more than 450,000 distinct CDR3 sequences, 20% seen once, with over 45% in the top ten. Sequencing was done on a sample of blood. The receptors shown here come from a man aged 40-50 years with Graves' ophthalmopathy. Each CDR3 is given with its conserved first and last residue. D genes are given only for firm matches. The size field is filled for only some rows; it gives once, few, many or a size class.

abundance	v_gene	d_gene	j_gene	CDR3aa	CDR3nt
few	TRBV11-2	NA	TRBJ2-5	CASSFGRAGFQETQYF	TGTGCCAGCAGCTTCGGCCGGGCGGGCTTCCAAGAGACCCAGTACTTC
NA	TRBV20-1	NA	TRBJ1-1	CSARGPGAGTEAFF	TGCAGTGCTAGAGGCCCTGGGGCGGGCACTGAAGCTTTCTTT
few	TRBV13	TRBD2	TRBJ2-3	CASSLEGTSGGTQYF	TGTGCCAGCAGCTTAGAGGGGACTAGCGGGGGTACGCAGTATTTT
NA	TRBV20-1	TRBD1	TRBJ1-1	CSASAGTGKAFF	TGCAGTGCTAGCGCCGGGACAGGAAAAGCTTTCTTT
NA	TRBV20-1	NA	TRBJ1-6	CSAREGSHGDSPLHF	TGCAGTGCTAGAGAGGGCAGTCATGGAGATTCACCCCTCCACTTT
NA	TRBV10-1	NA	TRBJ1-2	CASSARSLGGYTF	TGCGCCAGCAGTGCTAGGAGTCTTGGCGGCTACACCTTC
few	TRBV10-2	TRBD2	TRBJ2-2	CASSESTSGRAGELFF	TGCGCCAGCAGTGAGTCGACTAGCGGGAGGGCCGGGGAGCTGTTTTTT
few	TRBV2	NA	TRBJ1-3	CASKYGAARLSGNTIYF	TGTGCCAGCAAATACGGAGCAGCCAGGCTCTCTGGAAACACCATATATTTT
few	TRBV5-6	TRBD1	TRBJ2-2	CASSLEGAPRTGELFF	TGTGCCAGCAGCTTGGAGGGGGCGCCGAGGACCGGGGAGCTGTTTTTT
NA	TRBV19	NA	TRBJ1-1	CASSILLNTEAFF	TGTGCCAGTAGTATCTTACTTAACACTGAAGCTTTCTTT
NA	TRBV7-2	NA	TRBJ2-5	CASSLVGSETQYF	TGTGCCAGCAGCTTAGTCGGGAGTGAGACCCAGTACTTC
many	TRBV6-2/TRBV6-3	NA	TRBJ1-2	CASSYRTTDGYTF	TGTGCCAGCAGTTACCGTACAACTGATGGCTACACCTTC
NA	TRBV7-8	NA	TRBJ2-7	CASSLAPTRASSYEQYF	TGTGCCAGCAGCTTAGCCCCGACTAGAGCGAGCTCCTACGAGCAGTACTTC
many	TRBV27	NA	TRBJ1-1	CASSPTGIRSTEAFF	TGTGCCAGCAGTCCAACAGGGATACGGTCCACTGAAGCTTTCTTT
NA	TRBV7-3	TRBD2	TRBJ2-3	CASSLRSGGTDTQYF	TGTGCCAGCAGCTTAAGGAGCGGGGGGACAGATACGCAGTATTTT
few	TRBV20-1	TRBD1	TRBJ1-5	CSARGDRGQGQPQHF	TGCAGTGCTAGAGGCGACAGGGGGCAGGGTCAGCCCCAGCATTTT
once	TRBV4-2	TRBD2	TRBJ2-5	CASSQRGSGGGKTQYF	TGTGCCAGCAGCCAAAGGGGTAGCGGGGGCGGGAAGACCCAGTACTTC
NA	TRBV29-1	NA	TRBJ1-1	CSVEVGARGTEAFF	TGCAGCGTTGAAGTCGGGGCGCGGGGCACTGAAGCTTTCTTT
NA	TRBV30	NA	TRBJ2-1	CAWSVGDEQFF	TGTGCCTGGAGTGTCGGAGATGAGCAGTTCTTC
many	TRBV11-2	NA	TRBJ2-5	CASSPQPSTSETQYF	TGTGCCAGCAGCCCGCAACCTTCGACTTCAGAGACCCAGTACTTC
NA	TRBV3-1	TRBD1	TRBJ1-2	CASSHFRQGIDGYTF	TGTGCCAGCAGCCATTTCCGACAGGGAATCGATGGCTACACCTTC
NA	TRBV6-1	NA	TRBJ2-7	CATLKYRSVSYEQYF	TGTGCCACCCTAAAGTACAGGTCGGTTTCCTACGAGCAGTACTTC
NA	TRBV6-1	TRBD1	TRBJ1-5	CASSNPRDSYQPQHF	TGTGCCAGCAGCAACCCCCGGGACAGCTATCAGCCCCAGCATTTT
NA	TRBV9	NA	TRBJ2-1	CASSALTDYNEQFF	TGTGCCAGCAGCGCTTTGACAGACTACAATGAGCAGTTCTTC
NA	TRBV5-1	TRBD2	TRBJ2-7	CASSWASGNYEQYF	TGCGCCAGCAGCTGGGCTAGCGGGAACTACGAGCAGTACTTC
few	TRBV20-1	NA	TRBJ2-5	CSAGQETQYF	TGCAGTGCTGGGCAAGAGACCCAGTACTTC
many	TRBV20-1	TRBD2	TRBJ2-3	CSAPQREGQDTQYF	TGCAGTGCTCCCCAGCGGGAGGGCCAAGATACGCAGTATTTT
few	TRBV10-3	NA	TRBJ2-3	CAISELWEDSTDTQYF	TGTGCCATCAGTGAGTTGTGGGAAGACAGCACAGATACGCAGTATTTT
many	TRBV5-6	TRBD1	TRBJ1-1	CASSLAVEDRAFF	TGTGCCAGCAGCTTGGCCGTGGAGGACAGGGCTTTCTTT
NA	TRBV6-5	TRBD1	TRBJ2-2	CASSSGGNGELFF	TGTGCCAGCAGTTCAGGGGGAAACGGGGAGCTGTTTTTT
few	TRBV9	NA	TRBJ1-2	CASSVAGDPYGYTF	TGTGCCAGCAGCGTAGCTGGGGATCCCTATGGCTACACCTTC
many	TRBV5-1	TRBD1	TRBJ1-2	CASSLGQLYTF	TGCGCCAGCAGCCTGGGACAGCTCTACACCTTC
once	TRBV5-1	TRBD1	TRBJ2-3	CASTKGQSTDTQYF	TGCGCCAGCACCAAGGGACAGAGCACAGATACGCAGTATTTT
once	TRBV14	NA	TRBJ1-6	CASSQEASNSPLHF	TGTGCCAGCAGCCAAGAGGCCAGTAATTCACCCCTCCACTTT
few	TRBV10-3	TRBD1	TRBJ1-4	CAISDTTGIGEKLFF	TGTGCCATCAGTGACACGACAGGGATCGGGGAAAAACTGTTTTTT
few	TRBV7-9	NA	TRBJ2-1	CASSLADPNEQFF	TGTGCCAGCAGCTTAGCGGACCCGAATGAGCAGTTCTTC
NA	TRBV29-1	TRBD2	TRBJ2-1	CSVVPGLASYHEQFF	TGCAGCGTCGTACCGGGACTAGCGAGTTATCATGAGCAGTTCTTC
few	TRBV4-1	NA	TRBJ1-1	CASSGFLTEANTEAFF	TGCGCCAGCAGCGGATTCCTGACAGAGGCGAACACTGAAGCTTTCTTT
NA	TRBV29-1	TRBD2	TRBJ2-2	CSATGLAGETTGELFF	TGCAGCGCTACGGGACTAGCGGGAGAAACCACCGGGGAGCTGTTTTTT
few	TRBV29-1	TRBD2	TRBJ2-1	CSVEGSGRVRNEQFF	TGCAGCGTTGAAGGATCCGGGAGGGTGAGGAATGAGCAGTTCTTC
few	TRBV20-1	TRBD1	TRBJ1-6	CSAQHTGVGSPLHF	TGCAGTGCTCAACACACAGGGGTGGGTTCACCCCTCCACTTT
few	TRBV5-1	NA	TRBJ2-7	CASQSSGSTYEQYF	TGCGCCAGCCAGAGTTCAGGATCTACTTACGAGCAGTACTTC
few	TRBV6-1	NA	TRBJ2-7	CASSPDPGTFEQYF	TGTGCCAGCAGTCCCGACCCGGGGACCTTCGAGCAGTACTTC
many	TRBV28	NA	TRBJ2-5	CASSLGWGETQYF	TGTGCCAGCAGTTTGGGTTGGGGAGAGACCCAGTACTTC
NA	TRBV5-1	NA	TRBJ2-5	CASSPGANPIQETQYF	TGCGCCAGCAGCCCCGGGGCAAACCCAATTCAAGAGACCCAGTACTTC